What follows describes a single T cell receptor (beta chain). Its antigen is unknown. The entry originates in a study of T cell repertoires in cytomegalovirus infection. Overall study: Public TCR beta signatures marked donors with CMV infection and the matching HLA. Whole-study findings and limits: In two of eight donors, the top clonotype was HLA-C-restricted CMV-specific. Identification of carriers of CMV plus the relevant HLA was performed using cumulative public TCR beta family frequency.

Germline V lookup: CDR1 LNHDA, CDR2 SQIVND (reference sequence). The V end was cut by 5 bases, the J end by 3 bases, with 11 bases between. This CDR3 contains 13 residues. TCRdb reprocessed the reads via MiXCR and lists one record per CDR3 protein. The sample shows fewer than 700,000 distinct CDR3 sequences, 20% to 25% of them seen only once. The J gene is TRBJ2-7, the V gene TRBV19; D call uncertain. The source is a human donor in good health (CMV status not recorded). Some clones in this sample may be carry-over from other donors' samples. Sequences were obtained from CD8+ T cells from PBMCs. The CDR3 region has the DNA TGTGCCAGTAGTTACGCGGACGGCTACGAGCAGTACTTC. Translating gives CASSYADGYEQYF.